This T cell receptor (beta chain) was sequenced during a study of blood T cell repertoires in COVID-19. Original handling: Amplification of reference gene primers provided the estimated nucleated cell counts. TCRdb's copy holds only in-frame clones and misses some; the assay was immunoSEQ multiplex PCR. The DNA was the basis for D and trimming; V, J and clone size are from that table. The profile shows just over 70,000 clones, roughly 80% of them singletons. CDR3 length equals 19 residues. Germline V gene data show CDR1 as SQVTM and CDR2 as ANQGSEA. V shed 4 bases and J 5 bases; nucleotides not matched to a gene: 17.

Sequencing input: peripheral blood. The chain uses TRBV29-1 and TRBJ2-2, with 12 bases fitting TRBD1. This sequence was found in a man between 70 and 80 years old who had recovered from COVID-19. For the CDR3, the DNA is TGCAGCGTTGTGAAACCCGTAGGGACAGGGGGCCTGAGTACCGGGGAGCTGTTTTTT. Protein sequence: CSVVKPVGTGGLSTGELFF.